The rows below give T cell receptor beta chains drawn from one sample of a study of cytomegalovirus exposure and HLA in healthy donors. Method: immunoSEQ multiplex PCR; TCRdb's copy keeps in-frame clones and lacks some. The sample has about 120,000 clones, roughly 78% seen once. What was sequenced was PBMCs. These TCRs come from a woman in her 30s in good health and CMV-seropositive. Both conserved end residues are part of each CDR3. The D gene is left open where the match is weak. The listing skips clone size in some rows; elsewhere it reads once, few, many or a size class.

TRBJ2-1,TRBV7-3,once,TRBD2,TGTGCCAGCAGCTCCACCGGGGGAGGGTTCAATGAGCAGTTCTTC,CASSSTGGGFNEQFF
TRBJ1-2,TRBV4-1,.,.,TGCGCCAGCAGCCAAGATCCTCGGGGGGTTGGCTACACCTTC,CASSQDPRGVGYTF
TRBJ2-1,TRBV6-5,.,TRBD1,TGTGCCAGCAGACCCGACAGGGTGAGGGGCAATGAGCAGTTCTTC,CASRPDRVRGNEQFF
TRBJ1-1,TRBV6-5,.,.,TGTGCCAGCAGGTCAGGTAGGCAGAACACTGAAGCTTTCTTT,CASRSGRQNTEAFF
TRBJ1-2,TRBV30,.,TRBD1,TGTGCCTGGACCCTTGACAGGGCAGATGGCTACACCTTC,CAWTLDRADGYTF
TRBJ1-1,TRBV7-9,.,.,TGTGCCAGCAGCCCCGGACTGATGCACACTGAAGCTTTCTTT,CASSPGLMHTEAFF
TRBJ2-3,TRBV19,few,.,TGTGCCAGTAGTATGGGGGCTCGCACAGATACGCAGTATTTT,CASSMGARTDTQYF
TRBJ1-5,TRBV6-1,few,TRBD1,TGTGCCAGCAGTGAACGACAGGGGAGCTTCAATCAGCCCCAGCATTTT,CASSERQGSFNQPQHF
TRBJ2-7,TRBV4-1,.,TRBD2,TGCGCCAGCAGCCAAGTCTTTACTAGCGGGGGATACTACGAGCAGTACTTC,CASSQVFTSGGYYEQYF
TRBJ1-3,TRBV28,.,.,TGTGCCAGCTTAGGGGGTGGAAACACCATATATTTT,CASLGGGNTIYF
TRBJ1-2,TRBV6-4,.,.,TGTGCCAGCAGTGTTCCCGGGTATGGCTACACCTTC,CASSVPGYGYTF
TRBJ2-1,TRBV10-3,few,TRBD2,TGTGCCATCAGGATGACTAGCGGGGACAATGAGCAGTTCTTC,CAIRMTSGDNEQFF
TRBJ2-2,TRBV7-9,.,TRBD1,TGTGCCAGCAGGAACACCGGGACAGGAGGGAGGACCGGGGAGCTGTTTTTT,CASRNTGTGGRTGELFF
TRBJ1-2,TRBV7-2,.,.,TGTGCCAGCAGACCCCGGACAGTGCGCTATGGCTACACCTTC,CASRPRTVRYGYTF
TRBJ1-1,TRBV27,few,TRBD1,TGTGCCAGCAAATTAAGACAGGGATTAGGCACTGAAGCTTTCTTT,CASKLRQGLGTEAFF
TRBJ2-3,TRBV5-4,.,TRBD2,TGTGCCAGCAGACTAGCGGGGGGGCGGACAGATACGCAGTATTTT,CASRLAGGRTDTQYF
TRBJ2-7,TRBV2,.,.,TGTGCCAGCAGTCGAGACAGTTACGAGCAGTACTTC,CASSRDSYEQYF
TRBJ1-2,TRBV5-4,few,TRBD1,TGTGCCAGCAGCTTGGGTGACAGGGGGCGAAACTATGGCTACACCTTC,CASSLGDRGRNYGYTF
TRBJ1-2,TRBV28,.,.,TGTGCCAGCAGTTTATTGTCGGGGGGCTTCTATGGCTACACCTTC,CASSLLSGGFYGYTF
TRBJ1-2,TRBV7-2,few,.,TGTGCCAGCAGCCCGGACAGTAACTATGGCTACACCTTC,CASSPDSNYGYTF
TRBJ1-2,TRBV4-1,.,TRBD1,TGCGCCAGCAGCCTTATTGGACAGGGGTATGGCTACACCTTC,CASSLIGQGYGYTF
TRBJ1-5,TRBV2,.,.,TGTGCCAGCAGTGAATCTAGAAATAGCAATCAGCCCCAGCATTTT,CASSESRNSNQPQHF
TRBJ1-1,TRBV30,.,TRBD1,TGTGCCTGGAGTGTTTGGGACAGTGACACTGAAGCTTTCTTT,CAWSVWDSDTEAFF
TRBJ1-4,TRBV9,few,.,TGTGCCAGCAGCGTAGGTAGGAGAGCAACTAATGAAAAACTGTTTTTT,CASSVGRRATNEKLFF
TRBJ2-7,TRBV27,.,TRBD1,TGTGCCAGCAGTTTACGATTGAATCGACAGGGGTACGAGCAGTACTTC,CASSLRLNRQGYEQYF
TRBJ2-3,TRBV5-1,.,TRBD1,TGCGCCAGCCAATTAGGGGGCAGCCCTAGCACAGATACGCAGTATTTT,CASQLGGSPSTDTQYF
TRBJ1-5,TRBV10-3,.,TRBD1,TGTGCCACCGGACAGGGGCTGGGCGGCAATCAGCCCCAGCATTTT,CATGQGLGGNQPQHF
TRBJ2-5,TRBV6-5,.,TRBD1,TGTGCCAGCAGTCCGGACAGGCTGGAGACCCAGTACTTC,CASSPDRLETQYF
TRBJ1-3,TRBV4-1,few,.,TGCGCCAGCGGGGGGGGAGTATTTGGAAACACCATATATTTT,CASGGGVFGNTIYF
TRBJ1-4,TRBV27,.,.,TGTGCCAGCAGCCCTAGGTTTGCAACTAATGAAAAACTGTTTTTT,CASSPRFATNEKLFF
TRBJ2-7,TRBV10-3,.,TRBD1,TGTGCCATCAGTGCGCCCGGGACAGGGTACGAGCAGTACTTC,CAISAPGTGYEQYF
TRBJ1-4,TRBV7-9,.,.,TGTGCCAGCACCCAGGCTAGCCCAAATGAAAAACTGTTTTTT,CASTQASPNEKLFF
TRBJ2-3,TRBV19,.,.,TGTGCCAGTAGTATCGCCGGACTAGATACGCAGTATTTT,CASSIAGLDTQYF
TRBJ2-2,TRBV4-1,few,TRBD1,TGCGCCAGCAGCCAAGTTGGCCTGCGGGACAGGTGGCCTTTCGCGAACACCGGGGAGCTGTTTTTT,CASSQVGLRDRWPFANTGELFF
TRBJ1-4,TRBV5-1,.,.,TGCGCCAGCAGCTTGGTGGGTCAGGGTGAAAAACTGTTTTTT,CASSLVGQGEKLFF
TRBJ1-4,TRBV28,once,TRBD1,TGTGCCAGCAGCTACCGACAGGGGGCGCGACAAAAGGAAAAACTGTTTTTT,CASSYRQGARQKEKLFF
TRBJ2-5,TRBV7-2,.,.,TGTGCCAGCAGCTTAAGAGGGAAAGAGACCCAGTACTTC,CASSLRGKETQYF
TRBJ1-2,TRBV5-5,.,TRBD1,TGTGCCAGCAGCCCGACAGGGGTTCGGGACTATGGCTACACCTTC,CASSPTGVRDYGYTF
TRBJ1-2,TRBV7-9,.,.,TGTGCCAGCAGCTTTTCCGGGACATACAACTATGGCTACACCTTC,CASSFSGTYNYGYTF
TRBJ2-1,TRBV7-2,.,.,TGTGCCAGCAGCTTAGGTCCCCGGGAAGGGGAGCAGTTCTTC,CASSLGPREGEQFF
TRBJ1-4,TRBV6-1,.,TRBD1,TGTGCCAGCAGGGGACAGGGCTGGGAAAAACTGTTTTTT,CASRGQGWEKLFF
TRBJ2-7,TRBV7-9,once,TRBD1,TGTGCCAGCAGCTTACGCCAGGGGGCGGGGGAGCAGTACTTC,CASSLRQGAGEQYF
TRBJ1-5,TRBV10-2,.,.,TGCGCCAGCAGTGAGTCCTCCGGAGGCAATCAGCCCCAGCATTTT,CASSESSGGNQPQHF
TRBJ1-1,TRBV19,once,.,TGTGCCAGTAGTATGGGGGGAGGTTCCCTGGCGAACACTGAAGCTTTCTTT,CASSMGGGSLANTEAFF
TRBJ1-4,TRBV5-1,few,TRBD1,TGCGCCAGCAGCTCATCGCCCGCAAGGGGGCCCGGTGAAAAACTGTTTTTT,CASSSSPARGPGEKLFF
TRBJ2-5,TRBV5-6,.,.,TGTGCCAGCAGCTTGCTTAGTTGGGAGACCCAGTACTTC,CASSLLSWETQYF
TRBJ2-5,TRBV28,.,TRBD2,TGTGCCAGCAGTGCGGGGGGCCGCCTGGAGACCCAGTACTTC,CASSAGGRLETQYF
TRBJ1-5,TRBV7-9,.,TRBD1,TGTGCCAGCAGCCCCGGACAGGGGGGGAATCAGCCCCAGCATTTT,CASSPGQGGNQPQHF
TRBJ2-6,TRBV19,.,TRBD2,TGTGCCAGTAGTATATATAGCGGGGGCGCATCTGGGGCCAACGTCCTGACTTTC,CASSIYSGGASGANVLTF